These 32 T cell receptor beta chains share one sample of origin, sequenced in a study of blood T cell repertoires in COVID-19. TCRdb's copy holds only in-frame clones and misses some; the assay was immunoSEQ multiplex PCR. The repertoire consists of 45,000 or so clones, with around nine tenths occurring once and the leading ten covering nearly 4%. Sequencing was carried out using peripheral blood. The receptors were gathered from a man between 35 and 55 years old with COVID-19, enrolled during active disease.

The chain couples TRBV27 to TRBJ2-7; 8 positions match TRBD2. This CDR3 has 15 residues. After removal of 4 bases from V and 6 bases from J, the junction contained 11 bases not matched to a gene. Per germline, CDR1 MNHEY and CDR2 SMNVEV (reference sequence). The CDR3 reads CASSSGAGAAREQYF. CDR3 nucleotides: TGTGCCAGCAGTTCCGGAGCGGGGGCCGCGCGCGAGCAGTACTTC.

This chain connects TRBV9 to TRBJ1-2, with D perhaps TRBD1 (5 bases). This CDR3 contains 15 residues. The germline V gene encodes CDR1 SGDLS and CDR2 YYNGEE. V was pared by 2 bases and J by 0 bases, with 11 bases between. Here the CDR3 DNA reads TGTGCCAGCAGCGTGGAGGGACTAGCTAACTATGGCTACACCTTC. As protein: CASSVEGLANYGYTF.

This clone was seen a handful of times. The rearrangement uses TRBV24-1 and TRBJ2-2; D is unresolved. Trimming cost V 7 bases and J 5 bases, with 13 bases left between them. In germline, CDR1 is KGHDR, CDR2 SFDVKD. The CDR3 totals 14 residues. DNA of the CDR3: TGTGCCACCAGGGGCGCTGTGGCGACCGGGGAGCTGTTTTTT. Translating it yields CATRGAVATGELFF.

V usage is TRBV19 and J usage is TRBJ1-6; perhaps TRBD1 as D (5 bases). The CDR3 spans 13 residues. The germline CDR1 and CDR2 sequences are LNHDA and SQIVND (reference sequence). V dropped 6 bases and J dropped 4 bases, with 7 bases sitting between them. The CDR3 region is CASSQGYNSPLHF. For the CDR3, the DNA is TGTGCCAGTAGCCAGGGATATAATTCACCCCTCCACTTT.

The chain is built from TRBV14 and TRBJ2-3; D is perhaps TRBD1 (5 bases). The germline V gene encodes CDR1 SGHDN and CDR2 FVKESK. This CDR3 spans 16 amino acids. V was trimmed by 2 bases and J by 1 base, leaving 13 bases between them. As DNA, the CDR3 is TGTGCCAGCAGCCAACTTTCAGGGTTAGGCACAGATACGCAGTATTTT. Encoded protein: CASSQLSGLGTDTQYF.

V and J are TRBV4-2 and TRBJ2-1; D perhaps matches TRBD2 (5 bases). CDR1 and CDR2 from the germline V gene are LGHNA and YNFKEQ. The CDR3 covers 17 residues. V was pared by 0 bases and J by 0 bases, with 12 bases between. CDR3 residues: CASSQERAESSYNEQFF. The DNA for the CDR3 is TGTGCCAGCAGCCAAGAGAGAGCGGAAAGCTCCTACAATGAGCAGTTCTTC.

The rearrangement links TRBV18 to TRBJ2-7, with 14 bases fitting TRBD2. The CDR3 has 17 residues. V gave up 3 bases and J gave up 2 bases; unmatched junction bases: 6. Germline assignment: CDR1 KGHSH and CDR2 LQKENI. The CDR3 DNA sequence: TGTGCCAGCTCACCGACGGGGACTAGCGGGAGTACCTACGAGCAGTACTTC. Its translation is CASSPTGTSGSTYEQYF.

V is TRBV6-5 and J is TRBJ1-6; TRBD1 might be the D (6 bases). V was pared by 4 bases and J by 5 bases, with 9 bases between. The CDR3 covers 14 residues. Germline V CDR1 and CDR2: MNHEY, SVGAGI. The CDR3 DNA reads as TGTGCCAGCAGTTGGGGGACAAATAATTCACCCCTCCACTTT. Translation gives CASSWGTNNSPLHF.

V and J are TRBV2 and TRBJ1-1; D uncertain. Germline V gene data show CDR1 as SNHLY and CDR2 as FYNNEI. V was shortened by 9 bases and J by 8 bases, with 13 bases between the two germline ends. The CDR3 runs 11 residues. The CDR3 bases are TGTGCCAGTCAGGAAGATCGCGAAGCTTTCTTT. It specifies CASQEDREAFF.

The CDR3 here is CASSRASSPLHF. The CDR3 DNA sequence: TGTGCCAGCAGCCGCGCCTCGTCACCCCTCCACTTT. The chain combines TRBV6-5 with TRBJ1-6; D gene ambiguous. With 6 bases removed from V and 10 bases from J, the gap between germline ends came to 10 bases. Germline lookup yields CDR1 MNHEY and CDR2 SVGAGI. CDR3 length: 12 residues.

In DNA, the CDR3 is TGCGCCAGCAGCGAGGGGGTACAGGGAGTTAATTCACCCCTCCACTTT. Translation gives CASSEGVQGVNSPLHF. J is TRBJ1-6 and V is TRBV10-2; the D gene is possibly TRBD1 (6 bases). This CDR3 is 16 amino acids long. Per the germline V gene, CDR1 is WSHSY and CDR2 is SAAADI. Between the trimmed V and J ends, which lost 6 bases and 6 bases, there was a span of 18 bases.

The rearrangement uses TRBV30 and TRBJ2-7; D is perhaps TRBD1 (6 bases). Trimming removed 2 bases at V and 7 bases at J, with 18 bases between. CDR1 is GTSNPN and CDR2 is SVGIG in the germline V gene (reference sequence). This CDR3 spans 14 amino acids. The CDR3: CAWSKRGGRGEQYF. For the CDR3, the DNA is TGTGCCTGGAGTAAGAGAGGGGGTAGGGGAGAGCAGTACTTC.

The chain uses TRBV5-1 and TRBJ1-1, with 10 bases aligning to TRBD1. Trimming removed 4 bases from V and 10 bases from J; junction bases left unmatched: 7. The CDR3 length is 13 residues. CDR1 is SGHRS, CDR2 YFSETQ, per germline. The CDR3 here is CASSGDRGLGAFF. In nucleotides, the CDR3 is TGCGCCAGCAGCGGGGACAGGGGCCTGGGAGCTTTCTTT.

This chain links TRBV12-3 or TRBV12-4 with TRBJ2-4; 8 bases agree with TRBD2. The length of the CDR3 is 13 residues. After removal of 2 bases from V and 9 bases from J, the junction contained 3 bases not matched to a gene. The CDR3 loop reads CASSLSGGSIQYF. DNA of the CDR3: TGTGCCAGCAGTTTATCGGGGGGGAGCATTCAGTACTTC.

The chain employs TRBV27 and TRBJ1-2; D is unclear. The CDR3 consists of 13 residues. Germline assignment: CDR1 MNHEY and CDR2 SMNVEV (reference sequence). V lost 0 bases, J lost 7 bases, and 9 bases lay in between. CDR3 in amino acids: CASSLSLTAGYTF. CDR3 in DNA: TGTGCCAGCAGTTTATCGCTAACAGCTGGCTACACCTTC.

J is TRBJ1-1 and V is TRBV12-3 or TRBV12-4; D possibly corresponds to TRBD1 (5 bases). Trimming left V 3 bases short and J 3 bases short, with 8 bases between. The CDR3 loop spans 13 amino acids. CDR3 region: CASSFRVDTEAFF. CDR3 nucleotide sequence: TGTGCCAGCAGTTTCAGGGTCGACACTGAAGCTTTCTTT.

The chain combines TRBV19 with TRBJ2-1; 8 nucleotides align to TRBD1. The V gene's germline CDR1 is LNHDA and CDR2 SQIVND (reference sequence). The V segment lost 5 bases and the J segment 6 bases; nucleotides outside the gene matches: 9. CDR3 length: 15 residues. The CDR3 sequence is CASSFGQGGFNEQFF. CDR3 DNA: TGTGCCAGTAGTTTCGGACAGGGCGGTTTCAATGAGCAGTTCTTC.

This clone has a handful of counts. The J gene is TRBJ2-3, the V gene TRBV24-1; TRBD2 aligns across 11 bases. The ends lost 0 bases at V and 4 bases at J; junction bases unmatched: 5. Looked up from germline, CDR1 is KGHDR and CDR2 is SFDVKD. The CDR3 totals 17 residues. The CDR3 protein is CATSDLRLAGGADTQYF. The CDR3 bases are TGTGCCACCAGTGATTTGAGGCTAGCGGGAGGTGCAGATACGCAGTATTTT.

This clone has just one count. The chain combines TRBV18 with TRBJ1-4, with 7 bases that match TRBD1. Germline V gene sequence: CDR1 KGHSH, CDR2 LQKENI. The CDR3 consists of 16 residues. V lost 6 bases to trimming and J lost 0 bases; unmatched junction nucleotides: 7. The CDR3 sequence is CASSYGTVATNEKLFF. Written as DNA, the CDR3 is TGTGCCAGCTCGTACGGGACAGTCGCAACTAATGAAAAACTGTTTTTT.

The V gene is TRBV5-6, the J gene TRBJ2-6; the D gene is possibly TRBD1 (5 bases). CDR3 length: 19 residues. Germline CDR1 is SGHDT and CDR2 is YYEEEE. Trimming took 4 bases from V and 0 from J, leaving 20 bases between them. CDR3 sequence reads: CASSQPPLSGFSGANVLTF. In nucleotides, the CDR3 is TGTGCCAGCAGCCAGCCCCCCCTGTCAGGGTTCTCTGGGGCCAACGTCCTGACTTTC.

The J gene is TRBJ2-7, the V gene TRBV19; 11 bases agree with TRBD2. The germline V gene has CDR1 LNHDA and CDR2 SQIVND (reference sequence). With 2 bases clipped from V and 6 bases from J, the junction kept 0 bases outside the gene matches. The CDR3 loop spans 13 amino acids. The CDR3 bases are TGTGCCAGTAGTATAACTAGCGGGGGCGAGCAGTACTTC. As protein: CASSITSGGEQYF. The whole variable domain, filled in from reference TRBV19 and TRBJ2-7, reads DGGITQSPKYLFRKEGQNVTLSCEQNLNHDAMYWYRQDPGQGLRLIYYSQIVNDFQKGDIAEGYSVSREKKESFPLTVTSAQKNPTAFYLCASSITSGGEQYFGPGTRLTVT.

This chain connects TRBV5-4 to TRBJ2-5; TRBD2 matches at 15 bases. V lost 3 bases and J lost 1; bases outside the gene matches: 7. The germline CDR1 and CDR2 sequences are SGHNT and YYREEE (reference sequence). The CDR3 totals 18 residues. CDR3 region: CASSSGTSGGTLQETQYF. In nucleotides, the CDR3 is TGTGCCAGCAGCTCCGGGACTAGCGGGGGGACACTCCAAGAGACCCAGTACTTC.

The chain uses TRBV18 and TRBJ2-5; D remains unclear. This CDR3 is built from 13 residues. Germline CDR1 and CDR2: KGHSH and LQKENI. Deletions cut 5 bases from V and 1 base from J, with 8 bases between. This CDR3 reads CASSLSLQETQYF. The CDR3, as DNA: TGTGCCAGCTCATTGTCCCTCCAAGAGACCCAGTACTTC.

The chain joins TRBV28 to TRBJ1-4; D is unresolved. V lost 4 bases, J lost 8 bases, and 5 bases lay in between. This CDR3 is 11 amino acids long. The germline CDR1 and CDR2 sequences are MDHEN and SYDVKM. This chain's CDR3 is CASSYLEKLFF. CDR3 nucleotides: TGTGCCAGCAGTTATCTCGAAAAACTGTTTTTT.

This clone was detected only once. V usage is TRBV3-1 (or the pseudogene TRBV3-2) and J usage is TRBJ2-6; the D is unclear. Between the trimmed V and J ends, which lost 1 base and 0 bases, there was a span of 7 bases. This CDR3 contains 16 residues. Germline CDR1 reads LGHDT; CDR2 reads YNNKEL (reference sequence). For the CDR3, the DNA is TGTGCCAGCAGCCAAGGTTCCAGCTCTGGGGCCAACGTCCTGACTTTC. It translates to CASSQGSSSGANVLTF.

The chain is built from TRBV5-4 and TRBJ2-6, with D tentatively TRBD1 (5 bases). The CDR3 runs 17 residues. Germline V gene lookup returns CDR1 SGHNT and CDR2 YYREEE (reference sequence). V gave up 0 bases and J gave up 4 bases, with 14 bases separating them. In nucleotides, the CDR3 is TGTGCCAGCAGCTTGGATCCACAGGTGACCGGGGCCAACGTCCTGACTTTC. It encodes CASSLDPQVTGANVLTF. Filled out from reference TRBV5-4 and TRBJ2-6, the complete variable domain reads ETGVTQSPTHLIKTRGQQVTLRCSSQSGHNTVSWYQQALGQGPQFIFQYYREEENGRGNFPPRFSGLQFPNYSSELNVNALELDDSALYLCASSLDPQVTGANVLTFGAGSRLTVL.

This clone was seen a handful of times. The chain links TRBV5-8 to TRBJ1-5, with a weak D call TRBD1 (5 bases). CDR1 is SGHTS and CDR2 is YDEGEE in the germline V gene. There are 18 residues in the CDR3. Trimming removed 4 bases from V and 1 base from J, with 21 bases in between. The CDR3 loop reads CASSIGDTVLISNQPQHF. The CDR3 DNA follows: TGTGCCAGCAGCATAGGGGATACGGTTCTCATAAGCAATCAGCCCCAGCATTTT.

Note on this clone: The junction differs from germline at one of its ends, possibly a read error. V gene TRBV7-9 combines with J gene TRBJ2-5; D is undetermined. The germline V gene has CDR1 SEHNR and CDR2 FQNEAQ (reference sequence). The CDR3 covers 8 residues. The CDR3 sequence is CASSPLHF. CDR3 coding DNA: TGTGCCAGCAGCCCCCTTCACTTC.

In its sample, this clone was seen once. The chain has TRBV30 and TRBJ2-6; the D gene is possibly TRBD1 (6 bases). The CDR3 sequence is 18 residues long. Trimming took off 3 bases at V and 0 bases at J, with 18 bases between the two ends. Germline CDR1 reads GTSNPN; CDR2 reads SVGIG (reference sequence). The chain's CDR3 is CAWSFSRTGSSGANVLTF. In nucleotides, the CDR3 is TGTGCCTGGAGCTTCTCGCGAACAGGGAGCTCTGGGGCCAACGTCCTGACTTTC.

This rearrangement joins TRBV24-1 to TRBJ1-2, with D maybe TRBD1 (6 bases). V gave up 4 bases and J gave up 5 bases, with 19 bases separating them. This CDR3 spans 16 amino acids. Per the germline V gene, CDR1 is KGHDR and CDR2 is SFDVKD. As DNA, the CDR3 is TGTGCCACCAGTGAATCAGGAACAGGGTCAGGATATGGCTACACCTTC. Translated: CATSESGTGSGYGYTF.

This clone was detected a few times. This chain links TRBV9 with TRBJ2-7; possibly TRBD1 for D (6 bases). This CDR3 comprises 14 residues. CDR1 is SGDLS and CDR2 is YYNGEE in the germline V gene. V was shortened by 0 bases and J by 2 bases, with 9 bases between the two germline ends. As DNA, the CDR3 is TGTGCCAGCAGCGTAGATGAGGGGGCCTACGAGCAGTACTTC. Translating gives CASSVDEGAYEQYF.

The genes are TRBV19 and TRBJ2-7; the match to TRBD1 covers 10 bases. The germline CDR1 and CDR2 sequences are LNHDA and SQIVND (reference sequence). The length of the CDR3 is 15 residues. After removal of 9 bases from V and 8 bases from J, the junction contained 16 bases not matched to a gene. The CDR3 loop is CARFRTGTGDCKQYF. In DNA, the CDR3 is TGTGCCAGATTCAGGACCGGGACAGGGGATTGCAAGCAGTACTTC.